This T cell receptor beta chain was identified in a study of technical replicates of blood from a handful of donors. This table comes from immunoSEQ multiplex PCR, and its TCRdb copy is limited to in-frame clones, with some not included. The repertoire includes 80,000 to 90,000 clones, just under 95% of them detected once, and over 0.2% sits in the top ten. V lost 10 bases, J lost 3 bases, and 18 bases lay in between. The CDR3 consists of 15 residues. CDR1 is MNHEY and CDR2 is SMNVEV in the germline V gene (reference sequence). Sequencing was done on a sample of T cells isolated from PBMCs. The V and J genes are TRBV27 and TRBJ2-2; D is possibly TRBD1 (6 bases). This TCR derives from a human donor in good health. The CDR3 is CATSPRDIDTGELFF. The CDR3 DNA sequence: TGTGCCACTTCGCCACGGGACATAGACACCGGGGAGCTGTTTTTT.